A selection of T cell receptor beta chains follows, all from one sample in a study of CD4 T cells in relation to SARS-CoV-2 and coronaviruses. Their target antigens are unknown. Assay: immunoSEQ multiplex PCR; the TCRdb copy retains only in-frame clones and omits some. Of fewer than 25,000 clones in the sample, just over 75% were seen once. Sequencing was done on a sample of CD4+ T cells from PBMCs, cultured in vitro. The receptors come from a human donor in good health. CDR3s include the opening cysteine and the closing phenylalanine or tryptophan. The order of the fields is D gene, V gene, clone size, J gene, CDR3 protein. The D gene is left open where the match is weak. Not all rows give a size; the values are once, few, many and, for expanded clones, a class.

d_call: .
v_call: TRBV3-1/TRBV3-2
clone_size: .
j_call: TRBJ1-1
cdr3_aa: CASSKSEGNTEAFF

d_call: .
v_call: TRBV3-1/TRBV3-2
clone_size: .
j_call: TRBJ2-3
cdr3_aa: CASSLRRVTDTQYF

d_call: .
v_call: TRBV27
clone_size: .
j_call: TRBJ2-3
cdr3_aa: CASSPFREGRSTDTQYF

d_call: TRBD1
v_call: TRBV2
clone_size: .
j_call: TRBJ1-4
cdr3_aa: CASRGDRLFGNEKLFF

d_call: .
v_call: TRBV29-1
clone_size: .
j_call: TRBJ1-4
cdr3_aa: CSVENGEKLFF

d_call: .
v_call: TRBV2
clone_size: once
j_call: TRBJ1-3
cdr3_aa: CASSDDRRGNTIYF

d_call: TRBD2
v_call: TRBV5-1
clone_size: few
j_call: TRBJ2-7
cdr3_aa: CASSFSAGALDEQYF

d_call: .
v_call: TRBV5-1
clone_size: .
j_call: TRBJ1-2
cdr3_aa: CASSLVPQGPYGYTF

d_call: TRBD2
v_call: TRBV2
clone_size: .
j_call: TRBJ2-2
cdr3_aa: CASSTSGGNTGELFF

d_call: TRBD1
v_call: TRBV9
clone_size: .
j_call: TRBJ2-7
cdr3_aa: CASSSGQGAYEQYF

d_call: .
v_call: TRBV11-2
clone_size: .
j_call: TRBJ2-2
cdr3_aa: CASSTGTYTGELFF

d_call: TRBD1
v_call: TRBV19
clone_size: few
j_call: TRBJ2-2
cdr3_aa: CASSFWTGGAPGELFF

d_call: .
v_call: TRBV7-2
clone_size: .
j_call: TRBJ2-7
cdr3_aa: CASSRDASYEQYF

d_call: TRBD2
v_call: TRBV19
clone_size: .
j_call: TRBJ2-3
cdr3_aa: CASSTDPGLGVDTQYF

d_call: TRBD1
v_call: TRBV30
clone_size: .
j_call: TRBJ1-1
cdr3_aa: CAWRTTGGTEAFF

d_call: TRBD2
v_call: TRBV19
clone_size: .
j_call: TRBJ2-1
cdr3_aa: CASSMDRVGTSGRADEQFF

d_call: .
v_call: TRBV7-9
clone_size: .
j_call: TRBJ2-3
cdr3_aa: CASSLPPPDTQYF

d_call: .
v_call: TRBV3-1/TRBV3-2
clone_size: .
j_call: TRBJ2-7
cdr3_aa: CASSPSLVYEQYF

d_call: TRBD1
v_call: TRBV9
clone_size: .
j_call: TRBJ2-7
cdr3_aa: CASSVGTGGNYEQYF

d_call: .
v_call: TRBV23-1
clone_size: .
j_call: TRBJ1-1
cdr3_aa: CASSGLGGDTEAFF

d_call: .
v_call: TRBV5-1
clone_size: .
j_call: TRBJ2-2
cdr3_aa: CASSPGHDTGELFF

d_call: .
v_call: TRBV5-6
clone_size: .
j_call: TRBJ1-2
cdr3_aa: CASSSYNYGYTF

d_call: TRBD2
v_call: TRBV7-2
clone_size: .
j_call: TRBJ2-1
cdr3_aa: CASSFPLAGGRRDEQFF

d_call: TRBD1
v_call: TRBV11-3
clone_size: .
j_call: TRBJ2-3
cdr3_aa: CASSLGGQGTDTQYF

d_call: TRBD2
v_call: TRBV30
clone_size: .
j_call: TRBJ2-7
cdr3_aa: CAWRSIAGVGYEQYF

d_call: .
v_call: TRBV27
clone_size: few
j_call: TRBJ1-5
cdr3_aa: CASSSRMGPQHF

d_call: .
v_call: TRBV6-5
clone_size: .
j_call: TRBJ2-7
cdr3_aa: CASSSRTEVYEQYF

d_call: TRBD2
v_call: TRBV11-2
clone_size: .
j_call: TRBJ2-5
cdr3_aa: CASSLGLAGGFQETQYF

d_call: .
v_call: TRBV2
clone_size: .
j_call: TRBJ2-4
cdr3_aa: CASSEWGGLQNIQYF